This T cell receptor (beta chain) was documented in a study of T cell responses to AZD1222 COVID-19 vaccine. Study-level points and caveats: Reports say nearly half of spike-specific TCRs go after unmutated variant regions. Spike-specific TCR breadth and depth both grew after two AZD1222 doses. Just a handful of AZD1222 recipients tested seropositive at baseline.

Concerning this clone itself: Its matching antigen is unknown.

Only in-frame clones appear in the TCRdb table, and some are missing; sequencing was by immunoSEQ multiplex PCR. The table records 90,000 to 120,000 clones, 70% to 90% of them present only once. In germline, CDR1 is MNHNS, CDR2 SASEGT. The CDR3 runs 16 residues. Deletions cut 0 bases from V and 0 bases from J, with 11 bases between. The origin of this receptor is an adult who received the AZD1222 COVID-19 vaccine. The chain has TRBV6-1 and TRBJ1-1; possibly TRBD1 for D (5 bases). The material sequenced was peripheral blood, taken 28 days after the second AZD1222 dose. This CDR3 reads CASSEAQGPMNTEAFF. In nucleotides, the CDR3 is TGTGCCAGCAGTGAAGCGCAGGGCCCTATGAACACTGAAGCTTTCTTT.